This TCR beta chain was observed in a study of blood T cell repertoires in COVID-19. Turning to the study itself: Acute-phase and convalescent COVID-19 samples originated in the United States, Italy and Spain.

This CDR3 comprises 13 residues. The J segment lost 5 bases and the V segment lost 2 bases, leaving 3 bases of the junction unmatched. The V gene's germline CDR1 is SGHRS and CDR2 YFSETQ. As processed by the authors: Estimation of nucleated cell counts was performed using reference gene primer amplification. Sequenced by immunoSEQ multiplex PCR; TCRdb stores in-frame clones only, minus some. V, J and clone size are taken as reported in that table, and D and trimming were inferred from the DNA itself. The repertoire holds approximately 100,000 clones, with 85% to 90% as singletons. V is TRBV5-1 and J is TRBJ2-5; 7 nucleotides agree with TRBD1. The source is a human donor with acute or convalescent COVID-19. The donor label of this sample is uncertain. Sequenced material: peripheral blood. The CDR3 region has the DNA TGCGCCAGCAGCTTACAGGGGATGGAGACCCAGTACTTC. It translates to CASSLQGMETQYF.